One sample yielded the 14 T cell receptor beta chains listed below, sequenced in a study of cytomegalovirus exposure and HLA in healthy donors. The PCR contained 60 Vbeta and 13 Jbeta primers. Sequencing used immunoSEQ multiplex PCR; TCRdb keeps in-frame clones, though not all of them. The sample yields 100,000 to 150,000 clones, 80% seen once. Sequenced material: PBMCs. These TCRs come from a female donor in good health and CMV-seronegative.

This sequence joins TRBV5-5 and TRBJ1-3; 7 nucleotides line up with TRBD1. In germline, CDR1 is SGHKS, CDR2 YYEKEE (reference sequence). The CDR3 spans 14 residues. J was trimmed by 7 bases and V by 2 bases; bases with no gene match: 6. The CDR3: CASSFRTGANTIYF. The CDR3 coding sequence is TGTGCCAGCAGCTTCCGGACAGGCGCCAACACCATATATTTT.

This clone was counted a few times. The chain is built from TRBV10-1 and TRBJ2-2; 8 bases agree with TRBD2. V dropped 4 bases and J dropped 5; count of bases not matched to a gene: 6. The germline CDR1 and CDR2 sequences are WNHNN and SYGVQD (reference sequence). The CDR3 has 15 amino acids. DNA of the CDR3: TGCGCCAGCAGTGGAGCGGGAGTTTGGACCGGGGAGCTGTTTTTT. Amino acid sequence: CASSGAGVWTGELFF.

The V and J genes are TRBV13 and TRBJ2-2; D might be TRBD1 (6 bases). Germline V CDR1 and CDR2: PRHDT, FYEKMQ (reference sequence). This CDR3 contains 13 residues. V lost 4 bases and J lost 6, with 9 bases in between. CDR3 region: CASSSTGPGELFF. DNA of the CDR3: TGTGCCAGCAGCTCGACAGGTCCCGGGGAGCTGTTTTTT.

Worth noting for this clone: The same CDR3 arises from other DNA sequences in this sample as well. The chain couples TRBV6-6 to TRBJ1-2, with TRBD1 matching over 8 bases. Trimming at V came to 6 bases and at J to 4 bases, leaving 4 bases not matched to a gene. The V gene's germline CDR1 is MNHNY and CDR2 SVGAGI (reference sequence). The CDR3 loop spans 13 amino acids. The CDR3 sequence is CASSPRGLYGYTF. The CDR3 bases are TGTGCCAGCAGCCCCAGGGGGCTCTATGGCTACACCTTC.

The chain has TRBV6-6 and TRBJ2-2; D uncertain. Germline-derived CDR1 and CDR2 are MNHNY and SVGAGI (reference sequence). Trimming took 1 base from V and 1 from J, leaving 4 bases between them. The CDR3 loop spans 14 amino acids. CDR3 coding DNA: TGTGCCAGCAGTTACTACTTGAACACCGGGGAGCTGTTTTTT. Its protein is CASSYYLNTGELFF.

The chain joins TRBV5-4 to TRBJ2-7, with TRBD2 identical over 7 bases. The CDR3 is 15 residues long. J lost 3 bases, V lost 9 bases, and 15 bases had no gene match. Germline V gene lookup returns CDR1 SGHNT and CDR2 YYREEE (reference sequence). The DNA of the CDR3 is TGTGCCACCTCGGGGGGTAATAATCAAAACTACGAGCAGTACTTC. It codes for CATSGGNNQNYEQYF.

The rearrangement joins TRBV9 to TRBJ2-1; no clear D gene. The CDR3 runs to 13 residues. The V and J ends lost 0 bases and 15 bases respectively, with 16 bases between them. Germline V gene lookup returns CDR1 SGDLS and CDR2 YYNGEE. The CDR3 sequence is CASSVDPSGIRFF. Written as DNA, the CDR3 is TGTGCCAGCAGCGTAGACCCCTCAGGAATCAGGTTCTTC.

The gene calls are TRBV27 and TRBJ2-1, with 7 bases fitting TRBD2. CDR3 length equals 15 residues. The germline gives CDR1 MNHEY, CDR2 SMNVEV (reference sequence). Germline trimming cut 3 bases from V and 4 bases from J; bases unmatched to any gene: 6. The CDR3 DNA reads TGTGCCAGCAGTTTTACGGCTAGCGGTTACAATGAGCAGTTCTTC. Translated: CASSFTASGYNEQFF.

The rearrangement uses TRBV30 and TRBJ1-2; the D gene is possibly TRBD1 (5 bases). The CDR3 is 14 amino acids. V lost 5 bases, J lost 2 bases, and 15 bases lay in between. Germline values: CDR1 GTSNPN, CDR2 SVGIG (reference sequence). CDR3 sequence reads: CAWSQGRGNYGYTF. The CDR3 DNA sequence: TGTGCCTGGTCCCAGGGTCGAGGAAACTATGGCTACACCTTC.

This clone appeared a few times. The chain recombines TRBV2 with TRBJ1-2; 12 bases agree with TRBD1. The ends lost 2 bases at V and 3 bases at J; junction bases unmatched: 10. CDR3 length equals 18 residues. Germline CDR1 and CDR2: SNHLY and FYNNEI. DNA for the CDR3: TGTGCCAGCAGTGAAAGGGGGACAGGGGGCGCGGTCCACTATGGCTACACCTTC. Residues: CASSERGTGGAVHYGYTF.

This chain uses TRBV12-5 with TRBJ2-1; TRBD2 matches at 10 bases. CDR1 LGHNT and CDR2 FRNRAP come from the germline V gene. J was trimmed by 2 bases and V by 4 bases; bases with no gene match: 5. The CDR3 totals 16 residues. For the CDR3, the DNA is TGTGCTAGTGGTTCCCTTCTAGCGGGGGCCTACAATGAGCAGTTCTTC. This gives the protein CASGSLLAGAYNEQFF.

V usage is TRBV6-1 and J usage is TRBJ2-3; a possible D gene is TRBD2 (7 bases). The CDR3 sequence is 15 residues long. Trimming left V 5 bases short and J 0 bases short, with 12 bases between. CDR1 is MNHNS and CDR2 is SASEGT in the germline V gene. CDR3 sequence reads: CASSRGGTSTDTQYF. The DNA of the CDR3 is TGTGCCAGCAGTAGGGGGGGGACTAGCACAGATACGCAGTATTTT.

The rearrangement joins TRBV27 to TRBJ1-6; 9 bases are a match to TRBD1. The CDR3 extends over 13 amino acids. CDR1 MNHEY and CDR2 SMNVEV come from the germline V gene (reference sequence). The trim removed 8 bases at V and 9 bases at J, leaving 5 bases unmatched. CDR3 in amino acids: CASSGTGFSPLHF. The CDR3 DNA reads as TGTGCCAGCTCCGGGACAGGGTTTTCACCCCTCCACTTT.

V is TRBV27 and J is TRBJ2-7, with 7 bases that match TRBD2. Trimming removed 5 bases from V and 5 bases from J; junction bases left unmatched: 9. CDR3 length: 14 residues. Germline CDR1 MNHEY, CDR2 SMNVEV (reference sequence). The CDR3 loop reads CASSRAGEIDEQYF. Here the CDR3 DNA reads TGTGCCAGCAGTAGGGCGGGAGAAATCGACGAGCAGTACTTC.